This section outlines one T cell receptor beta chain sequence together with its context. The target antigen is unknown. TCR beta CDR3 region amplification was performed from RNA transcripts. HTBI primers were employed in a first-round RT-PCR of the TCR CDR3. A single record per CDR3 protein comes from TCRdb applying MiXCR to the multiplex PCR reads. Of hundreds of thousands of distinct CDR3 sequences listed, about 15% are singletons. Lactation, pregnancy, other autoimmune disease or uncontrolled infection excluded patients. The source of the PBMCs was 8 to 10 ml of fresh peripheral blood. This entry comes from a study of T cells in Graves' hyperthyroidism and ophthalmopathy. Study results and caveats: Progression to ophthalmopathy was predicted a median of roughly 6.5 months early.

The clonotype was recovered from a woman in her thirties with Graves' hyperthyroidism. Specimen: blood.

For the CDR3, the DNA is TGTGCCAGCAGTTTGTGGGGCTCTGGGGCCAACGTCCTGACTTTC. Translated: CASSLWGSGANVLTF. The rearrangement joins TRBV27 to TRBJ2-6; no clear D gene. Germline CDR1 MNHEY, CDR2 SMNVEV (reference sequence). V shed 3 bases and J shed 0 bases, with 6 bases lying between them. The CDR3 has 15 residues.